These 28 T cell receptor beta chains came from one sample sequenced in a study of blood T cells in healthy people across ages. A second PCR, run for roughly 7 to 12 cycles, used a sample-barcoded 5' primer plus a J-beta primer mix. TCRdb passed the 5' RACE reads through MiXCR, listing each CDR3 protein once. This sample has around 1,000,000 distinct CDR3 sequences; 20% to 25% occur once, and the top ten carry about 0.72%. These data were also reused for a study on T cells of mothers and their children.

Sequenced input: blood. The receptors shown here come from a girl aged 2 to 9 in good health.

This clonotype was seen a few times. The chain has TRBV28 and TRBJ2-2; D uncertain. The CDR3 covers 16 residues. Germline assignment: CDR1 MDHEN and CDR2 SYDVKM. V was cut by 5 bases and J by 5 bases, with 18 bases left in between. This CDR3 reads CASSDLGPLKTGELFF. The DNA of the CDR3 is TGTGCCAGCAGTGACCTAGGCCCCTTGAAGACCGGGGAGCTGTTTTTT.

This clonotype showed up just a few times. The V call is TRBV24-1, the J call TRBJ2-2; no clear D. V was clipped by 1 base and J by 8 bases, with 10 bases between them. CDR3 length: 14 residues. CDR1 and CDR2 from the germline V gene are KGHDR and SFDVKD. CDR3 amino acids: CATSDFLRDGELFF. The CDR3 DNA sequence: TGTGCCACCAGTGATTTTCTCCGAGATGGGGAGCTGTTTTTT.

To note about this clonotype: This may be a read error, as it is one base from a much larger clone. The V and J genes are TRBV28 and TRBJ2-5; 7 bases are a match to TRBD1. The V gene's germline CDR1 is MDHEN and CDR2 SYDVKM. The CDR3 length is 14 residues. The DNA for the CDR3 is TGTGCCAGCAGTTTCCCGACAGGGATAAAGACCCAGAACTTC. Protein: CASSFPTGIKTQNF.

The V and J genes are TRBV3-1 and TRBJ2-5; D perhaps matches TRBD1 (6 bases). With 0 bases removed from V and 5 bases from J, the gap between germline ends came to 16 bases. Per the germline V gene, CDR1 is LGHDT and CDR2 is YNNKEL (reference sequence). This CDR3 comprises 16 residues. CDR3 nucleotides: TGTGCCAGCAGCCAAGACGGGGTGTCAACAGGGGAGACCCAGTACTTC. Its protein is CASSQDGVSTGETQYF.

This clonotype was observed a few times. This rearrangement joins TRBV20-1 to TRBJ1-6; D possibly corresponds to TRBD1 (6 bases). CDR1 is DFQATT and CDR2 is SNEGSKA in the germline V gene (reference sequence). There are 13 residues in the CDR3. The germline V and J ends were trimmed by 3 bases and 8 bases, with 11 bases remaining between them. CDR3 DNA: TGCAGTGCTAGGGGGGACATCTATTCACCCCTCCACTTT. Protein product: CSARGDIYSPLHF.

The chain employs TRBV20-1 and TRBJ1-2; no definite D call. The V gene's germline CDR1 is DFQATT and CDR2 SNEGSKA (reference sequence). The V gene lost 6 bases and the J gene lost 8 bases, with 13 bases spanning the gap. The CDR3 is made up of 11 amino acids. This CDR3 reads CSAGGTGGYTF. Here the CDR3 DNA reads TGCAGTGCAGGTGGTACCGGCGGCTACACCTTC.

The chain links TRBV7-8 to TRBJ2-3; maybe TRBD2 (7 bases). Trimming pared 1 base from V and 2 bases from J, leaving 16 bases between. This CDR3 comprises 17 residues. CDR1 and CDR2 (germline): SGHVS, FQNEAQ. The CDR3 bases are TGTGCCAGCAGCTTAGGGGGGGGGCAGTTAATCACAGATACGCAGTATTTT. It codes for CASSLGGGQLITDTQYF.

This clonotype showed up just a few times. This chain uses TRBV27 with TRBJ1-5; 10 nucleotides line up with TRBD1. The CDR3 has 16 amino acids. Trimming cost V 5 bases and J 3 bases; bases outside gene matches: 7. Looked up from germline, CDR1 is MNHEY and CDR2 is SMNVEV (reference sequence). The CDR3 region has the DNA TGTGCCAGCAGTCCACGGACAGGGGGTTTCAATCAGCCCCAGCATTTT. It yields the protein CASSPRTGGFNQPQHF.

The chain employs TRBV12-3 or TRBV12-4 and TRBJ2-5, with D possibly being TRBD2 (5 bases). The V end lost 6 bases, the J end lost 11 bases, and 16 bases lay between the germline ends. The CDR3 length is 12 residues. CDR3 loop: CASSLGLEKQYF. CDR3 nucleotide sequence: TGTGCCAGCAGCCTCGGACTGGAGAAGCAGTACTTC.

The chain combines TRBV20-1 with TRBJ1-6, with D possibly matching TRBD1 (5 bases). The CDR3 runs 14 residues. V was shortened by 1 base and J by 11 bases, with 15 bases between the two germline ends. Germline CDR1 is DFQATT and CDR2 is SNEGSKA (reference sequence). DNA of the CDR3: TGCAGTGCTAGAGTGCCCGGGACTTCAACACCCCTCCACTTT. Translated: CSARVPGTSTPLHF.

There are a few counts of this clonotype. The rearrangement links TRBV10-3 to TRBJ2-7, with D tentatively TRBD1 (5 bases). The CDR3 runs to 16 residues. V was shortened by 3 bases and J by 0 bases, with 15 bases between the two germline ends. CDR1 and CDR2 from the germline V gene are ENHRY and SYGVKD. In nucleotides, the CDR3 is TGTGCCATCAGTGAATCCCAGGGCCACATCTCCTACGAGCAGTACTTC. It yields the protein CAISESQGHISYEQYF.

This clonotype was detected only a few times. The chain couples TRBV20-1 to TRBJ2-6; the D is unclear. V lost 3 bases, J lost 0 bases, and 3 bases lay in between. The CDR3 runs to 13 residues. The germline CDR1 and CDR2 sequences are DFQATT and SNEGSKA (reference sequence). CDR3 coding DNA: TGCAGTGCTAGGACCTCTGGGGCCAACGTCCTGACTTTC. This gives the protein CSARTSGANVLTF.

The chain employs TRBV28 and TRBJ1-2; D is unclear. Trimming took 5 bases from V and 6 from J, leaving 16 bases between them. Germline CDR1 and CDR2: MDHEN and SYDVKM. The CDR3 contains 14 residues. In nucleotides, the CDR3 is TGTGCCAGCAGTCTCGTCCCGGCTCTCGATGGCTACACCTTC. Amino acids: CASSLVPALDGYTF.

The rearrangement links TRBV20-1 to TRBJ2-7; 11 bases map to TRBD2. Near its end, the DNA agrees better with TRBJ2-1, so the J call may be wrong. The V gene's germline CDR1 is DFQATT and CDR2 SNEGSKA (reference sequence). The CDR3 has 16 residues. CDR3 amino acids: CSARGGTSGPYNEQFF. The CDR3 nucleotides read TGCAGTGCTAGAGGGGGGACTAGCGGACCCTACAATGAGCAGTTCTTC.

This clonotype was recorded a few times. The junction departs from germline at one end; a sequencing error may be responsible. The V call is TRBV5-1, the J call TRBJ2-3; D is possibly TRBD2 (6 bases). The CDR3 is made up of 13 amino acids. In germline, CDR1 is SGHRS, CDR2 YFSETQ. The CDR3 nucleotides read TGCGCCAGCAGCGATCCAAGCGGGTATACGAAGTATTTT. Encoded protein: CASSDPSGYTKYF.

The chain recombines TRBV6-1 with TRBJ1-2; D ambiguous. Trimming stripped 1 base from V and 8 bases from J, with 8 bases between. The V gene's germline CDR1 is MNHNS and CDR2 SASEGT. CDR3 length: 12 amino acids. The CDR3 here is CASSEGGDGYTF. CDR3 sequence (DNA): TGTGCCAGCAGTGAAGGGGGAGACGGCTACACCTTC.

The rearrangement joins TRBV20-1 to TRBJ2-5; tentatively, D is TRBD1 (6 bases). Looked up from germline, CDR1 is DFQATT and CDR2 is SNEGSKA (reference sequence). The CDR3 covers 15 residues. Trimming stripped 6 bases from V and 0 bases from J, with 17 bases between. The CDR3 sequence: CSAGMGARHQETQYF. The CDR3 DNA is TGCAGTGCGGGAATGGGGGCCAGGCACCAAGAGACCCAGTACTTC.

The chain combines TRBV28 with TRBJ1-4; 7 bases match TRBD1. V trimming: 4 bases; J trimming: 3 bases; junction bases outside the gene matches: 11. Germline V lookup: CDR1 MDHEN, CDR2 SYDVKM. The CDR3 loop spans 17 amino acids. The CDR3 sequence is CASSWATSGTANEKLFF. The CDR3, as DNA: TGTGCCAGCAGTTGGGCTACGTCCGGGACAGCTAATGAAAAACTGTTTTTT.

This clonotype turned up a few times. The J gene is TRBJ2-3, the V gene TRBV7-6, with D unclear. V was clipped by 1 base and J by 6 bases, with 14 bases between them. CDR3 length: 15 amino acids. Germline V gene lookup returns CDR1 SGHVS and CDR2 FNYEAQ. CDR3 bases: TGTGCCAGCAGCTTAGATGAGGATCTTTCCGATACGCAGTATTTT. Translated, it gives CASSLDEDLSDTQYF.

This clonotype was found once. This rearrangement joins TRBV7-2 to TRBJ2-7; D unresolved. The DNA end lines up better with TRBJ2-5; the J call may be wrong. CDR1 SGHTA and CDR2 FQGNSA come from the germline V gene. The CDR3 contains 14 residues. CDR3 DNA: TGTGCCAGCAGCTTAGTAAATGAAGGGGAGACCCAGTACTTC. It codes for CASSLVNEGETQYF.

V and J are TRBV4-3 and TRBJ2-1; D is uncertain. CDR1 and CDR2 (germline): LGHNA, YSLEER. The CDR3 is made up of 14 amino acids. V lost 1 base and J lost 10, with 14 bases in between. The CDR3 coding sequence is TGCGCCAGCAGCCAAGGGGCTAAGGGCAGCGAGCAGTTCTTC. As protein: CASSQGAKGSEQFF.

This clonotype was seen a few times. The chain couples TRBV28 to TRBJ1-4; perhaps TRBD1 as D (6 bases). The CDR3 contains 17 residues. The germline gives CDR1 MDHEN, CDR2 SYDVKM. V dropped 7 bases and J dropped 0 bases, with 18 bases sitting between them. This CDR3 reads CASTSSGQTPTNEKLFF. CDR3 in DNA: TGTGCCAGCACTTCTTCCGGACAGACTCCAACTAATGAAAAACTGTTTTTT.

The gene calls are TRBV4-1 and TRBJ1-4, with TRBD1 identical over 7 bases. CDR3 size: 16 residues. Looked up from germline, CDR1 is MGHRA and CDR2 is YSYEKL. The ends lost 1 base at V and 6 bases at J; junction bases unmatched: 8. The CDR3 loop reads CASSQVIGQADEKLFF. Here the CDR3 DNA reads TGCGCCAGCAGCCAAGTGATCGGACAGGCAGATGAAAAACTGTTTTTT.

The V and J genes are TRBV7-9 and TRBJ2-1; D might be TRBD1 or TRBD2, each matching 5 bases. With 6 bases removed from V and 5 bases from J, the gap between germline ends came to 14 bases. From germline, CDR1 is SEHNR and CDR2 FQNEAQ (reference sequence). The CDR3 contains 14 residues. The CDR3 coding sequence is TGTGCCAGCAGTCCATCGGGACGGGACAATGAGCAGTTCTTC. Translated: CASSPSGRDNEQFF.

This clonotype was counted only a few times. The V gene is TRBV5-1, the J gene TRBJ2-5, with 12 nucleotides matching TRBD2. With the DNA end fitting TRBJ2-7 better, the J assignment may be wrong. This CDR3 has 15 residues. Germline-derived CDR1 and CDR2 are SGHRS and YFSETQ. CDR3 sequence reads: CASSFGTSGLYEQYF. CDR3 DNA sequence: TGCGCCAGCAGCTTCGGGACTAGCGGGCTCTACGAGCAGTACTTC.

The sample holds a few counts of this clonotype. The chain employs TRBV20-1 and TRBJ2-7; 7 bases are a match to TRBD1. CDR3 size: 14 residues. With 6 bases clipped from V and 2 bases from J, the junction kept 10 bases outside the gene matches. Germline V gene sequence: CDR1 DFQATT, CDR2 SNEGSKA (reference sequence). The chain's CDR3 is CSAQPGQPPYEQYF. DNA of the CDR3: TGCAGTGCCCAACCGGGACAGCCGCCCTACGAGCAGTACTTC.

The sample holds a few counts of this clonotype. This sequence joins TRBV7-2 and TRBJ1-2; D unclear. CDR3 size: 16 residues. Germline CDR1 reads SGHTA; CDR2 reads FQGNSA. V gave up 0 bases and J gave up 4 bases, with 15 bases separating them. CDR3 DNA: TGTGCCAGCAGCTTAGCCAAAGGTCTTCACTCCTATGGCTACACCTTC. Translated: CASSLAKGLHSYGYTF.

This clonotype has just a few counts. Germline is not matched at one junction end, which may reflect a read error. The V and J genes are TRBV3-1 and TRBJ2-3, with D uncertain. The germline V gene has CDR1 LGHDT and CDR2 YNNKEL (reference sequence). The CDR3 is 15 amino acids. The CDR3 region is CASSQDVGNTDTQYF. The CDR3 nucleotides read TGTGCCAGCAGTCAAGACGTCGGAAACACAGATACGCAGTATTTT.